This TCR beta chain was retrieved from a study of beta chain features in type 1 diabetes. For the study at large: Healthy donors and patients showed comparable age, gender and cell yields.

This clone has just a few counts. The antigen remains undetermined. Findings and caveats of the study: All four CD4+ subsets from Type 1 diabetes patients carried moderately but significantly shorter TCRB CDR3s.

The isolated RNA, all of it, was reverse transcribed, so expressed TCRB transcripts were what got sequenced. Measured with immunoSEQ multiplex PCR; TCRdb has only the in-frame clones, and not every one. Among around 360,000 clones listed, about 12% were seen once. Germline-derived CDR1 and CDR2 are ENHRY and SYGVKD. The CDR3 extends over 17 amino acids. Trimming shortened V by 8 bases and J by 0 bases, and 20 bases separated the two germline ends. This chain links TRBV10-3 with TRBJ2-1; possibly TRBD1 for D (7 bases). The receptor was isolated from a woman between 18 and 30 years old with type 1 diabetes. Sequenced sample: naive CD4+ T cells from blood. The CDR3 spells CAIAIVEGQSSYNEQFF. The DNA for the CDR3 is TGTGCCATCGCAATAGTGGAGGGACAGAGCTCCTACAATGAGCAGTTCTTC.